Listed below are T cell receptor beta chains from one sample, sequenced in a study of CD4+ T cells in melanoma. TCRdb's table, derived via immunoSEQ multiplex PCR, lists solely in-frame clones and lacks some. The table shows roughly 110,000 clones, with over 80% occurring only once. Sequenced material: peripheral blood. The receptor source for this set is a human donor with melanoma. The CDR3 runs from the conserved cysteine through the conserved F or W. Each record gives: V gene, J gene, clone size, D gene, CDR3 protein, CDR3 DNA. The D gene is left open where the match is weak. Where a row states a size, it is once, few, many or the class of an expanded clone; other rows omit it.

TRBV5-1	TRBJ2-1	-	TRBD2	CASSSGLADEQFF	TGCGCCAGCAGCTCGGGACTAGCGGATGAGCAGTTCTTC
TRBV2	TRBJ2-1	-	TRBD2	CASKAGANNEQFF	TGTGCCAGCAAGGCGGGAGCCAACAATGAGCAGTTCTTC
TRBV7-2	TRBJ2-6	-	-	CASSSKGTVLSGANVLTF	TGTGCCAGCAGCTCAAAGGGGACGGTACTCTCTGGGGCCAACGTCCTGACTTTC
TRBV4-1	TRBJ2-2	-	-	CASSQPGPLNTGELFF	TGCGCCAGCAGCCAACCGGGACCGCTGAACACCGGGGAGCTGTTTTTT
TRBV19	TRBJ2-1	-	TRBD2	CASSPRPPSSGREQFF	TGTGCCAGTAGTCCCCGCCCCCCCTCTAGCGGGAGGGAGCAGTTCTTC
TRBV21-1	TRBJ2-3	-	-	CASTTIYRDRVTDTQYF	TGTGCCAGCACCACGATTTACCGGGACAGGGTTACAGATACGCAGTATTTT
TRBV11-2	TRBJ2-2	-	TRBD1	CASSSTGGLRSGELFF	TGTGCCAGCAGCTCGACAGGGGGCTTAAGATCCGGGGAGCTGTTTTTT
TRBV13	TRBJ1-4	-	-	CASSLWGSEKLFF	TGTGCCAGCAGCTTATGGGGGAGTGAAAAACTGTTTTTT
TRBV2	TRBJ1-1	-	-	CASSLGTEAFF	TGTGCCAGCAGTCTGGGGACTGAAGCTTTCTTT
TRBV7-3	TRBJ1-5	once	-	CASSLTALGAPQPQHF	TGTGCCAGCAGCTTAACCGCGCTGGGGGCCCCTCAGCCCCAGCATTTT
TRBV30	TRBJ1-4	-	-	CAWSVIRGEKLFF	TGTGCCTGGAGTGTAATTAGGGGGGAAAAACTGTTTTTT
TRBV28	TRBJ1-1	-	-	CASSRRGGNTEAFF	TGTGCCAGCAGCCGGCGGGGCGGGAACACTGAAGCTTTCTTT
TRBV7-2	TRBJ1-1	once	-	CASSSQAAPTEAFF	TGTGCCAGCAGCTCGCAGGCTGCTCCTACTGAAGCTTTCTTT
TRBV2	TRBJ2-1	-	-	CASSLWGEQFF	TGTGCCAGCAGTCTATGGGGTGAGCAGTTCTTC
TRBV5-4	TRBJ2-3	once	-	CASSSTGTGTDTQYF	TGTGCCAGCAGCTCGACAGGGACTGGCACAGATACGCAGTATTTT
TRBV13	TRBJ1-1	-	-	CASSLGRILMNTEAFF	TGTGCCAGCAGCTTAGGGCGGATCTTAATGAACACTGAAGCTTTCTTT
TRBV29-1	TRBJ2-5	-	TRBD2	CSVAASGSIETQYF	TGCAGCGTTGCGGCTAGCGGGAGTATAGAGACCCAGTACTTC
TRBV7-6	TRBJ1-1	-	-	CASSPRVTSEAFF	TGTGCCAGCAGCCCCCGGGTTACGTCAGAAGCTTTCTTT
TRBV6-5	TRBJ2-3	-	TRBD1	CASSYSNRGDTQYF	TGTGCCAGCAGTTACTCTAACAGGGGAGATACGCAGTATTTT
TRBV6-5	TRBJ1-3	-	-	CASSPAAAERNTIYF	TGTGCCAGCAGTCCCGCCGCGGCTGAGCGGAACACCATATATTTT
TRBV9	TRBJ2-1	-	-	CASSAGLLSYNEQFF	TGTGCCAGCAGCGCCGGACTCCTATCCTACAATGAGCAGTTCTTC
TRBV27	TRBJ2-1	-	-	CASSLSGQTYNEQFF	TGTGCCAGCAGTTTATCGGGCCAGACCTACAATGAGCAGTTCTTC
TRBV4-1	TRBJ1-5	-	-	CASSQEVGGQGNQPQHF	TGCGCCAGCAGCCAAGAGGTAGGCGGGCAGGGGAATCAGCCCCAGCATTTT
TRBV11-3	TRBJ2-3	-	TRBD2	CASSSSGTTDTQYF	TGTGCCAGCAGCTCTAGCGGCACCACAGATACGCAGTATTTT
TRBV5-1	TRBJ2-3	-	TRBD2	CASSRTSGRTDTQYF	TGCGCCAGCAGCCGGACTAGCGGGAGAACAGATACGCAGTATTTT
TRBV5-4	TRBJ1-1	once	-	CASSSRISGALYAFF	TGTGCCAGCAGCTCCCGAATCTCAGGGGCGCTTTATGCTTTCTTT
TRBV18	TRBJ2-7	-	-	CASSPPGESSYEQYF	TGTGCCAGCTCACCCCCCGGGGAGAGCTCCTACGAGCAGTACTTC
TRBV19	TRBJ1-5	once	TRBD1	CASRYTGEGQPQHF	TGTGCCAGTAGATATACAGGGGAAGGTCAGCCCCAGCATTTT
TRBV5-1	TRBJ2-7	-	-	CASSLNEFSEQYF	TGCGCCAGCAGCTTAAACGAGTTCTCCGAGCAGTACTTC
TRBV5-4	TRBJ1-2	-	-	CASSLEAVNYGYTF	TGTGCCAGCAGCTTGGAGGCAGTGAACTATGGCTACACCTTC
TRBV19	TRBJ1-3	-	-	CASSITVGASGSGNTIYF	TGTGCCAGTAGTATAACGGTCGGGGCCTCCGGCTCTGGAAACACCATATATTTT
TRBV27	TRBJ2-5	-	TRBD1	CASSPTGARETQYF	TGTGCCAGCAGTCCAACAGGGGCACGGGAGACCCAGTACTTC
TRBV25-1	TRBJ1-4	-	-	CASRLEKLFF	TGTGCCAGCCGTCTTGAAAAACTGTTTTTT
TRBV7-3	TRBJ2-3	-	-	CASSLIRADTQYF	TGTGCCAGCAGCTTAATAAGGGCAGATACGCAGTATTTT
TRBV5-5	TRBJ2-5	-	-	CASSLNSGRETQYF	TGTGCCAGCAGCTTAAACTCTGGGCGGGAGACCCAGTACTTC
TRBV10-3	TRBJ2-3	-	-	CATVPTSTDTQYF	TGTGCCACCGTTCCGACTAGCACAGATACGCAGTATTTT
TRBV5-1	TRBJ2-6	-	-	CASSSGRTSGANVLTF	TGCGCCAGCAGCTCAGGACGGACCTCTGGGGCCAACGTCCTGACTTTC
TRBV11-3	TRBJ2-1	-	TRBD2	CASSKTSGIRNNEQFF	TGTGCCAGCAGCAAGACTAGCGGGATCAGGAACAATGAGCAGTTCTTC
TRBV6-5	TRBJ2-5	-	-	CASRKLGTETQYF	TGTGCCAGCAGGAAACTGGGTACAGAGACCCAGTACTTC
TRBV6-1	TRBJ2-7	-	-	CASSDSGVEQYF	TGTGCCAGCAGTGACTCTGGGGTCGAGCAGTACTTC
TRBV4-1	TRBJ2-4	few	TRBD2	CASSQGPSGGYKNIQYF	TGCGCCAGCAGCCAAGGGCCTAGCGGGGGATACAAAAACATTCAGTACTTC
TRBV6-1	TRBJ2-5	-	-	CATSQGRLWETQYF	TGTGCCACCTCACAGGGCAGATTATGGGAGACCCAGTACTTC